This TCR beta chain was profiled in a study of blood T cell repertoires in COVID-19 (dated by TCRdb to the early 2020s). Notes on the research overall: Collaborator samples came from the United States, Italy and Spain and covered acute and convalescent phases of COVID-19. The material from the prospective study consisted of cDNA or gDNA derived from T cells, B-cell-depleted T cells, or PBMCs. The dataset comprised deeply sampled blood TCRbeta repertoires from subjects exposed to, actively infected with, or recovered from COVID-19. The repertoires were made available in a free public database intended to serve as a resource for research on the immune response to SARS-CoV-2. Samples came from the ongoing ImmuneRACE study (first 160 participants) plus 1,254 subjects from 6 global collaborators. The sample metadata nearly always contained a de-identified subject ID, COVID-19 status, age in years and sex. HLA class I and class II types, where available, came from metadata supplied by the sample provider rather than from assay-based typing.

Collaborating institutions collected whole blood in K2EDTA tubes following their own protocols. For TCRbeta analysis, collaborators shipped samples as frozen whole blood, isolated PBMCs, or DNA extracted from either of those sample types. TCRbeta CDR3 regions were amplified from genomic DNA by means of the immunoSEQ Assay, a bias-controlled multiplex PCR. The authors' pipeline ran thus. The number of nucleated cells in each sample was estimated by amplification of reference gene primers within the assay. Sequence reads were collapsed and filtered to measure the absolute abundance of every unique TCRbeta CDR3 rearrangement. For each sample, productive Simpson clonality was calculated as the square root of Simpson's diversity index over productive rearrangements. What TCRdb holds here is the immuneACCESS table cut down to in-frame rearrangements. Part of the clones is not present; checked against another copy, under half of the missing clones reflect an unresolved V gene, and the others are unexplained. That table furnishes V, J and clone size, whereas the DNA furnished D and trimming. In all, the sample holds 100,000 to 150,000 clones, and about 80% of those were seen once. Jointly, the top ten make up 3.5% to 4% of the sample.

What the authors observed across the whole study: The amount of clinical and demographic metadata varied by source and participant and was provided uncurated.

This clone came up a few times. Its antigen is not yet known. Base qualities are not provided; no much larger clone lies one nucleotide away. The TCR comes from a woman aged 50 to 60 with acute or convalescent COVID-19. The sample was peripheral blood.

The DNA sequence is given as TGTGCCAGCAACCCCAAGGGACAGGCCCACACAGATACGCAGTATTTT. This yields the protein CASNPKGQAHTDTQYF. The sequence is built from TRBV28 and TRBJ2-3, and 8 bases in between align with TRBD1. V is pruned by 7 bases and J by 2 bases, leaving 11 bases of the junction without a gene match. Looking up the germline V gene yields CDR1 MDHEN and CDR2 SYDVKM. Including cysteine and phenylalanine, the CDR3 has 16 amino acids. Only the CDR3 DNA stays, 48 bases, in frame from base 1.